These T cell receptor beta chains were read from a single sample in a study of T cells after yellow fever vaccination. TCRdb passed the 5' RACE reads through MiXCR, listing each CDR3 protein once. The sample comprises 300,000 to 350,000 distinct CDR3 sequences, 3.5% to 4.5% of which are singletons, and approximately 19% rests with the top ten. Specimen: PBMCs, collected 15 days after the yellow fever booster vaccination. The receptor source for this set is a man aged 18 to 29 who received the YFV17D yellow fever vaccine. CDR3s include the opening cysteine and the closing phenylalanine or tryptophan. A D gene is named only where the DNA matches it firmly. Size is stated for part of the rows, as once, few or many counts, or as a class when the clone is expanded.

v_gene: TRBV2; d_gene: NA; abundance: few; j_gene: TRBJ1-3; CDR3aa: CASSEGRQGNTIYF; CDR3nt: TGTGCCAGCAGTGAAGGGCGTCAGGGAAACACCATATATTTT
v_gene: TRBV12-3/TRBV12-4; d_gene: NA; abundance: few; j_gene: TRBJ1-4; CDR3aa: CASSFSGKDGEKLFF; CDR3nt: TGTGCCAGCAGTTTTTCCGGGAAGGATGGTGAAAAACTGTTTTTT
v_gene: TRBV5-1; d_gene: NA; abundance: NA; j_gene: TRBJ2-2; CDR3aa: CASSPRGQGGTGELFF; CDR3nt: TGCGCCAGCAGCCCGAGGGGGCAGGGAGGAACCGGGGAGCTGTTTTTT
v_gene: TRBV9; d_gene: NA; abundance: many; j_gene: TRBJ1-3; CDR3aa: CASSVGWTPQSSGNTIYF; CDR3nt: TGTGCCAGCAGCGTAGGCTGGACACCACAGAGCTCTGGAAACACCATATATTTT
v_gene: TRBV24-1; d_gene: NA; abundance: many; j_gene: TRBJ1-2; CDR3aa: CATSDLDSRYGYTF; CDR3nt: TGTGCCACCAGTGATCTCGACAGTCGCTATGGCTACACCTTC
v_gene: TRBV11-2; d_gene: TRBD2; abundance: few; j_gene: TRBJ2-5; CDR3aa: CASSLIERGAETQYF; CDR3nt: TGTGCCAGCAGCTTAATTGAGCGGGGGGCGGAGACCCAGTACTTC
v_gene: TRBV5-5; d_gene: NA; abundance: few; j_gene: TRBJ1-4; CDR3aa: CASSPGGKGEKLFF; CDR3nt: TGTGCCAGCAGCCCCGGGGGTAAGGGTGAAAAACTGTTTTTT
v_gene: TRBV5-1; d_gene: NA; abundance: NA; j_gene: TRBJ1-1; CDR3aa: CASNGGLSTEAFF; CDR3nt: TGCGCCAGCAATGGAGGGCTGAGCACTGAAGCTTTCTTT
v_gene: TRBV5-1; d_gene: NA; abundance: NA; j_gene: TRBJ1-1; CDR3aa: CASSSPQGANTEAFF; CDR3nt: TGCGCCAGCAGCTCACCCCAGGGAGCGAACACTGAAGCTTTCTTT
v_gene: TRBV7-9; d_gene: NA; abundance: many; j_gene: TRBJ2-5; CDR3aa: CASSFSGTETQYF; CDR3nt: TGTGCCAGCAGCTTTAGTGGGACGGAGACCCAGTACTTC
v_gene: TRBV4-1; d_gene: NA; abundance: many; j_gene: TRBJ2-5; CDR3aa: CASSQDRPGETQYF; CDR3nt: TGCGCCAGCAGCCAAGATCGCCCGGGGGAGACCCAGTACTTC
v_gene: TRBV7-2; d_gene: TRBD1; abundance: many; j_gene: TRBJ1-1; CDR3aa: CASSLKGGAGNTEAFF; CDR3nt: TGTGCCAGCAGCTTGAAAGGGGGCGCGGGGAACACTGAAGCTTTCTTT
v_gene: TRBV7-2; d_gene: TRBD2; abundance: few; j_gene: TRBJ2-3; CDR3aa: CASSLPRRGADTQYF; CDR3nt: TGTGCCAGCAGCTTACCCCGCCGGGGGGCAGATACGCAGTATTTT
v_gene: TRBV7-8; d_gene: NA; abundance: many; j_gene: TRBJ1-6; CDR3aa: CASSSSRVLGSPLHF; CDR3nt: TGTGCCAGCAGCTCCTCCAGGGTCTTAGGTTCACCCCTCCACTTT
v_gene: TRBV5-1; d_gene: NA; abundance: NA; j_gene: TRBJ2-3; CDR3aa: CASSPGIQSSTDTQYF; CDR3nt: TGCGCCAGCAGCCCTGGGATTCAGTCTAGCACAGATACGCAGTATTTT
v_gene: TRBV12-3/TRBV12-4; d_gene: NA; abundance: few; j_gene: TRBJ1-2; CDR3aa: CASNQAPSGPYGYTF; CDR3nt: TGTGCCAGCAATCAGGCCCCCTCAGGGCCCTATGGCTACACCTTC
v_gene: TRBV7-9; d_gene: NA; abundance: many; j_gene: TRBJ2-4; CDR3aa: CASSGARGGYIQYF; CDR3nt: TGTGCCAGCAGCGGGGCCAGAGGGGGGTACATTCAGTACTTC
v_gene: TRBV5-1; d_gene: NA; abundance: many; j_gene: TRBJ2-1; CDR3aa: CASTSGDGGEQFF; CDR3nt: TGCGCCAGCACCTCCGGGGATGGGGGTGAGCAGTTCTTC
v_gene: TRBV4-3; d_gene: NA; abundance: NA; j_gene: TRBJ2-1; CDR3aa: CASSPERNSYNEQFF; CDR3nt: TGCGCCAGCAGCCCCGAGCGGAACTCCTACAATGAGCAGTTCTTC
v_gene: TRBV7-2; d_gene: TRBD1; abundance: NA; j_gene: TRBJ2-3; CDR3aa: CASSFGTGVGDTQYF; CDR3nt: TGTGCCAGCAGCTTCGGGACAGGGGTCGGGGATACGCAGTATTTT
v_gene: TRBV5-1; d_gene: NA; abundance: few; j_gene: TRBJ2-7; CDR3aa: CASRRDTRDLFLWEQYF; CDR3nt: TGCGCCAGCAGGAGGGATACCCGGGATTTATTTCTCTGGGAGCAGTACTTC
v_gene: TRBV9; d_gene: NA; abundance: few; j_gene: TRBJ1-2; CDR3aa: CASSVLGGGYTF; CDR3nt: TGTGCCAGCAGCGTGTTAGGTGGTGGCTACACCTTC
v_gene: TRBV5-1; d_gene: NA; abundance: few; j_gene: TRBJ1-4; CDR3aa: CASSFDRGTNEKLFF; CDR3nt: TGCGCCAGCAGCTTTGATCGGGGAACTAATGAAAAACTGTTTTTT
v_gene: TRBV4-3; d_gene: TRBD1; abundance: few; j_gene: TRBJ1-4; CDR3aa: CASSQGSRGQEKLFF; CDR3nt: TGCGCCAGCAGCCAAGGGTCCAGGGGGCAAGAAAAACTGTTTTTT
v_gene: TRBV20-1; d_gene: NA; abundance: few; j_gene: TRBJ2-3; CDR3aa: CSAIDGSTDTQYF; CDR3nt: TGCAGTGCCATCGACGGTAGCACAGATACGCAGTATTTT
v_gene: TRBV20-1; d_gene: NA; abundance: many; j_gene: TRBJ2-1; CDR3aa: CSAPREFGEQFF; CDR3nt: TGCAGTGCTCCCAGGGAGTTCGGTGAGCAGTTCTTC
v_gene: TRBV20-1; d_gene: NA; abundance: few; j_gene: TRBJ1-2; CDR3aa: CSARSGLPSDGYTF; CDR3nt: TGCAGTGCTAGGTCGGGTCTACCTTCGGATGGCTACACCTTC
v_gene: TRBV3-1; d_gene: TRBD2; abundance: few; j_gene: TRBJ2-3; CDR3aa: CASSQGRAGTDTQYF; CDR3nt: TGTGCCAGCAGCCAAGGGCGAGCGGGGACAGATACGCAGTATTTT
v_gene: TRBV25-1; d_gene: NA; abundance: few; j_gene: TRBJ1-1; CDR3aa: CASSDPGLTDTEAFF; CDR3nt: TGTGCCAGCAGTGATCCAGGGTTAACGGACACTGAAGCTTTCTTT
v_gene: TRBV27; d_gene: TRBD1; abundance: many; j_gene: TRBJ2-2; CDR3aa: CASSPIGTVNTGELFF; CDR3nt: TGTGCCAGCAGTCCCATCGGGACAGTGAACACCGGGGAGCTGTTTTTT
v_gene: TRBV5-1; d_gene: TRBD1; abundance: many; j_gene: TRBJ1-1; CDR3aa: CASSLGQGATEAFF; CDR3nt: TGTGCCAGCAGTTTAGGGCAGGGGGCGACTGAAGCTTTCTTT
v_gene: TRBV11-3; d_gene: NA; abundance: few; j_gene: TRBJ1-5; CDR3aa: CASSLFGNRVVGNQPQHF; CDR3nt: TGTGCCAGCAGCTTATTTGGGAACAGGGTCGTTGGCAATCAGCCCCAGCATTTT
v_gene: TRBV4-3; d_gene: TRBD2; abundance: many; j_gene: TRBJ2-1; CDR3aa: CASSQDLGLAALSSYNEQFF; CDR3nt: TGCGCCAGCAGCCAAGATTTGGGACTAGCGGCCCTGAGCTCCTACAATGAGCAGTTCTTC
v_gene: TRBV2; d_gene: NA; abundance: few; j_gene: TRBJ1-5; CDR3aa: CASSEVGRGGNQPQHF; CDR3nt: TGTGCCAGCAGTGAGGTTGGCAGGGGAGGCAATCAGCCCCAGCATTTT
v_gene: TRBV6-5; d_gene: NA; abundance: NA; j_gene: TRBJ1-5; CDR3aa: CASSYQANQPQHF; CDR3nt: TGTGCCAGCAGCTATCAGGCGAATCAGCCCCAGCATTTT
v_gene: TRBV5-4; d_gene: TRBD1; abundance: NA; j_gene: TRBJ2-1; CDR3aa: CASSPGQADEQFF; CDR3nt: TGTGCCAGCAGCCCCGGACAGGCCGATGAGCAGTTCTTC
v_gene: TRBV27; d_gene: NA; abundance: many; j_gene: TRBJ2-1; CDR3aa: CASSWFQGGTNEQFF; CDR3nt: TGTGCCAGCAGTTGGTTCCAGGGGGGGACCAATGAGCAGTTCTTC
v_gene: TRBV12-3/TRBV12-4; d_gene: NA; abundance: many; j_gene: TRBJ2-2; CDR3aa: CASTLWRFTGELFF; CDR3nt: TGTGCCAGCACCCTGTGGCGGTTTACCGGGGAGCTGTTTTTT
v_gene: TRBV4-3; d_gene: NA; abundance: many; j_gene: TRBJ1-1; CDR3aa: CASSHVGGPSGHTEAFF; CDR3nt: TGCGCCAGCAGCCATGTCGGGGGTCCCTCGGGGCACACTGAAGCTTTCTTT
v_gene: TRBV5-1; d_gene: NA; abundance: many; j_gene: TRBJ2-1; CDR3aa: CASSATGRRDNEQFF; CDR3nt: TGCGCCAGCAGCGCGACGGGACGCAGAGACAATGAGCAGTTCTTC
v_gene: TRBV7-3; d_gene: TRBD1; abundance: NA; j_gene: TRBJ2-3; CDR3aa: CASSIRQGKTDTQYF; CDR3nt: TGTGCCAGCAGTATCCGACAGGGGAAAACAGATACGCAGTATTTT
v_gene: TRBV12-3/TRBV12-4; d_gene: TRBD1; abundance: many; j_gene: TRBJ2-1; CDR3aa: CASGPTGPGIEQFF; CDR3nt: TGTGCCAGCGGTCCGACAGGGCCCGGGATTGAGCAGTTCTTC
v_gene: TRBV7-2; d_gene: NA; abundance: many; j_gene: TRBJ1-1; CDR3aa: CASSLALVGVGEAFF; CDR3nt: TGTGCCAGCAGCTTAGCGCTTGTAGGAGTAGGTGAAGCTTTCTTT
v_gene: TRBV5-1; d_gene: NA; abundance: NA; j_gene: TRBJ2-7; CDR3aa: CASSLVGGLYEQYF; CDR3nt: TGCGCCAGCAGCTTGGTTGGCGGACTCTACGAGCAGTACTTC
v_gene: TRBV7-8; d_gene: TRBD2; abundance: NA; j_gene: TRBJ2-1; CDR3aa: CASSPRLAGGPSTDEQFF; CDR3nt: TGTGCCAGCAGCCCAAGACTAGCGGGGGGGCCCAGTACCGATGAGCAGTTCTTC
v_gene: TRBV20-1; d_gene: NA; abundance: few; j_gene: TRBJ1-5; CDR3aa: CSAVTGLNQPQHF; CDR3nt: TGCAGTGCTGTAACAGGCTTGAATCAGCCCCAGCATTTT
v_gene: TRBV12-3/TRBV12-4; d_gene: NA; abundance: NA; j_gene: TRBJ2-3; CDR3aa: CASSFMRLPRTDTQYF; CDR3nt: TGTGCCAGCAGTTTCATGAGGCTACCCCGCACAGATACGCAGTATTTT
v_gene: TRBV24-1; d_gene: TRBD1; abundance: NA; j_gene: TRBJ2-5; CDR3aa: CATSDSGTGEETQYF; CDR3nt: TGTGCCACCAGTGATTCCGGGACAGGGGAAGAGACCCAGTACTTC
v_gene: TRBV7-6; d_gene: NA; abundance: many; j_gene: TRBJ1-6; CDR3aa: CASSPGTYSPLHF; CDR3nt: TGTGCCAGCAGCCCGGGGACGTATTCACCCCTCCACTTT
v_gene: TRBV6-2/TRBV6-3; d_gene: NA; abundance: NA; j_gene: TRBJ1-4; CDR3aa: CASTDPEGGINEKLFF; CDR3nt: TGTGCCAGCACCGACCCTGAGGGTGGGATTAATGAAAAACTGTTTTTT
v_gene: TRBV5-1; d_gene: TRBD1; abundance: NA; j_gene: TRBJ2-3; CDR3aa: CASSLGDRPATDMQYF; CDR3nt: TGCGCCAGCAGCTTGGGGGACAGGCCGGCGACAGATATGCAGTATTTT
v_gene: TRBV24-1; d_gene: NA; abundance: many; j_gene: TRBJ2-3; CDR3aa: CATSGDTGPIATDTQYF; CDR3nt: TGTGCCACCAGTGGCGACACAGGACCGATAGCCACAGATACGCAGTATTTT
v_gene: TRBV4-1; d_gene: TRBD1; abundance: NA; j_gene: TRBJ2-5; CDR3aa: CASSQRDSQETQYF; CDR3nt: TGCGCCAGCAGCCAGAGGGACAGCCAAGAGACCCAGTACTTC
v_gene: TRBV7-3; d_gene: NA; abundance: NA; j_gene: TRBJ2-1; CDR3aa: CASSSEGGWEQFF; CDR3nt: TGTGCCAGCAGCTCGGAGGGTGGTTGGGAGCAGTTCTTC
v_gene: TRBV29-1; d_gene: NA; abundance: many; j_gene: TRBJ1-1; CDR3aa: CSVSLKVEAFF; CDR3nt: TGCAGCGTTTCGCTAAAAGTTGAAGCTTTCTTT
v_gene: TRBV5-1; d_gene: TRBD1; abundance: many; j_gene: TRBJ1-4; CDR3aa: CASSGGQGASEKLFF; CDR3nt: TGCGCCAGCAGCGGGGGACAGGGGGCTAGTGAAAAACTGTTTTTT
v_gene: TRBV7-2; d_gene: NA; abundance: many; j_gene: TRBJ2-5; CDR3aa: CASSSPTRGAETQYF; CDR3nt: TGTGCCAGCAGCTCCCCTACCAGGGGAGCAGAGACCCAGTACTTC
v_gene: TRBV7-2; d_gene: NA; abundance: NA; j_gene: TRBJ1-1; CDR3aa: CASSQTANTEAFF; CDR3nt: TGTGCCAGCAGCCAGACGGCCAACACTGAAGCTTTCTTT